The 27 T cell receptor beta chains below were found in one sample sequenced in a study of cytomegalovirus exposure and HLA in healthy donors. The PCR employed 60 Vbeta primers together with 13 Jbeta primers. Only in-frame clones appear in the TCRdb table, and some are missing; sequencing was by immunoSEQ multiplex PCR. This table has some 170,000 clones, approximately 76% appearing once. Material: PBMCs. The receptors come from a man aged 55 to 70 in good health and CMV-seronegative.

This clone has a handful of counts. This chain joins TRBV27 and TRBJ2-3; a possible D gene is TRBD2 (6 bases). The V end was cut by 7 bases, the J end by 0 bases, with 14 bases between. The germline V gene encodes CDR1 MNHEY and CDR2 SMNVEV (reference sequence). The CDR3 runs to 15 residues. The CDR3 loop is CASKGRGFSTDTQYF. CDR3 DNA sequence: TGTGCCAGCAAGGGGCGGGGATTCAGCACAGATACGCAGTATTTT.

The gene calls are TRBV29-1 and TRBJ2-2; D unclear. V was clipped by 5 bases and J by 3 bases, with 13 bases between them. The CDR3 runs 14 residues. Germline lookup yields CDR1 SQVTM and CDR2 ANQGSEA. The chain's CDR3 is CSVRRLADTGELFF. The CDR3 coding sequence is TGCAGCGTTCGTCGACTGGCTGACACCGGGGAGCTGTTTTTT.

The genes are TRBV5-1 and TRBJ2-5, with D possibly matching TRBD2 (6 bases). The last part of the DNA fits TRBJ2-7 better; the J call may be wrong. The CDR3 loop spans 15 amino acids. Germline CDR1 SGHRS, CDR2 YFSETQ. This CDR3 is CASSTTSLLGYEQYF. Written as DNA, the CDR3 is TGCGCCAGCAGCACCACTAGCCTGCTGGGCTACGAGCAGTACTTC.

V and J are TRBV25-1 and TRBJ2-7, with 7 bases lining up with TRBD1. Germline V lookup: CDR1 MGHDK, CDR2 SYGVNS. The junction had 11 bases not matched to a gene; V was cut back by 7 bases and J by 2 bases. The CDR3 extends over 15 amino acids. This CDR3 reads CASKPTGVGTYEQYF. In nucleotides, the CDR3 is TGTGCCAGCAAACCTACAGGGGTCGGGACCTACGAGCAGTACTTC.

The J gene is TRBJ2-7, the V gene TRBV6-1, with 9 bases identical to TRBD2. Germline values: CDR1 MNHNS, CDR2 SASEGT. The CDR3 is made up of 13 amino acids. The V and J ends lost 5 bases and 4 bases, in that order; junction bases with no gene match: 3. The CDR3 region has the DNA TGTGCCAGCAGTATAGCGGGGGAGTACGAGCAGTACTTC. Translated, it gives CASSIAGEYEQYF.

The rearrangement uses TRBV30 and TRBJ1-2; maybe TRBD1 (6 bases). The CDR3 has 13 amino acids. Germline V gives CDR1 GTSNPN, CDR2 SVGIG (reference sequence). V shed 5 bases and J shed 4 bases, with 14 bases lying between them. The CDR3 sequence is CAWRKTGSYGYTF. The CDR3 nucleotides are TGTGCCTGGCGGAAAACAGGGAGCTATGGCTACACCTTC.

This chain uses TRBV30 with TRBJ2-5, with 16 bases identical to TRBD2. J was trimmed by 2 bases and V by 1 base; bases with no gene match: 4. The CDR3 runs 17 residues. CDR1 and CDR2 from the germline V gene are GTSNPN and SVGIG (reference sequence). The chain's CDR3 is CAWSEGGLAGGQETQYF. The CDR3 DNA reads as TGTGCCTGGAGTGAAGGGGGACTAGCGGGGGGGCAAGAGACCCAGTACTTC.

The rearrangement links TRBV2 to TRBJ2-7; TRBD2 is a possible D gene (5 bases). The CDR3 extends over 13 amino acids. Germline V gene data show CDR1 as SNHLY and CDR2 as FYNNEI. V was pared by 3 bases and J by 3 bases, with 9 bases between. The CDR3 coding sequence is TGTGCCAGCAGTGAGAGAGGGTTCTACGAGCAGTACTTC. Translation gives CASSERGFYEQYF. The variable domain in full, completed from reference TRBV2 and TRBJ2-7, reads EPEVTQTPSHQVTQMGQEVILRCVPISNHLYFYWYRQILGQKVEFLVSFYNNEISEKSEIFDDQFSVERPDGSNFTLKIRSTKLEDSAMYFCASSERGFYEQYFGPGTRLTVT.

J is TRBJ1-1 and V is TRBV9, with D unclear. The CDR3 spans 15 residues. Trimming stripped 1 base from V and 3 bases from J, with 13 bases between. CDR1 is SGDLS and CDR2 is YYNGEE in the germline V gene. This CDR3 reads CASSVLGERYTEAFF. The CDR3 DNA follows: TGTGCCAGCAGCGTACTTGGGGAGAGGTACACTGAAGCTTTCTTT.

This clone showed up just once. The chain is built from TRBV21-1 and TRBJ2-5; the table's TRBD1 call for D was not verified on the DNA. TRBV21-1 is marked as a pseudogene. The CDR3 runs to 14 residues. CDR3 amino acids: CASSRAFQELAQYF. The CDR3 region has the DNA TGTGCCAGCAGCAGGGCATTCCAAGAGTTGGCCCAGTACTTC.

The chain couples TRBV18 to TRBJ2-1; 9 bases fit TRBD2. Germline V gene data show CDR1 as KGHSH and CDR2 as LQKENI. V shed 2 bases and J 6 bases; nucleotides not matched to a gene: 5. CDR3 length equals 15 residues. CDR3 in amino acids: CASSPGLAGINEQFF. The CDR3 DNA reads TGTGCCAGCTCACCAGGGCTAGCGGGAATCAATGAGCAGTTCTTC.

The chain combines TRBV6-5 with TRBJ1-2; D gene uncertain. Germline lookup yields CDR1 MNHEY and CDR2 SVGAGI. Trimming stripped 2 bases from V and 0 bases from J, with 10 bases between. CDR3 size: 15 residues. Here the CDR3 DNA reads TGTGCCAGCAGTTACGCCCGGTTAGCTAACTATGGCTACACCTTC. Its protein product is CASSYARLANYGYTF.

V and J are TRBV9 and TRBJ2-3, with 12 bases fitting TRBD2. Unmatched junction bases numbered 8, after V lost 4 bases and J lost 5 bases. The CDR3 covers 16 residues. Germline CDR1 reads SGDLS; CDR2 reads YYNGEE. The CDR3 nucleotides are TGTGCCAGCAGCTTGCTAGCGGGGGGGCCTTTAGATACGCAGTATTTT. Amino acids: CASSLLAGGPLDTQYF.

This clone has more than one count but fewer than ten. The chain uses TRBV6-5 and TRBJ2-5; a possible D gene is TRBD2 (6 bases). The last part of the DNA fits TRBJ2-7 better; the J call may be wrong. CDR1 is MNHEY, CDR2 SVGAGI, per germline. There are 15 residues in the CDR3. CDR3 sequence (DNA): TGTGCCAGCAGTTACGGGACTGGACTCTCCTACGAGCAGTACTTC. It translates to CASSYGTGLSYEQYF.

The genes are TRBV9 and TRBJ2-7; no firm D call. CDR3 size: 12 residues. V dropped 0 bases and J dropped 3 bases, with 4 bases sitting between them. The V gene's germline CDR1 is SGDLS and CDR2 YYNGEE. CDR3 bases: TGTGCCAGCAGCGTAGGACACTACGAGCAGTACTTC. This codes for CASSVGHYEQYF.

CDR3 amino acids: CASSYSLVGSSYEQYF. In DNA, the CDR3 is TGTGCCAGCAGTTACTCCCTTGTGGGTAGCTCATACGAGCAGTACTTC. The rearrangement joins TRBV6-6 to TRBJ2-7, with unresolved D. The germline gives CDR1 MNHNY, CDR2 SVGAGI (reference sequence). This CDR3 is 16 amino acids long. The V and J ends lost 0 bases and 4 bases respectively, with 16 bases between them.

This chain links TRBV5-5 with TRBJ1-2; 7 nucleotides match TRBD1. The V gene's germline CDR1 is SGHKS and CDR2 YYEKEE (reference sequence). The CDR3 loop spans 15 amino acids. The J segment lost 0 bases and the V segment lost 7 bases, leaving 9 bases of the junction unmatched. The CDR3 DNA reads TGTGCCAGCTTTGCCATAGGGACAGCTAACTATGGCTACACCTTC. Encoded protein: CASFAIGTANYGYTF.

This chain links TRBV14 with TRBJ2-2; a weak D match, TRBD2 (5 bases). Germline V lookup: CDR1 SGHDN, CDR2 FVKESK. This CDR3 region has 16 residues. V lost 4 bases to trimming and J lost 1 base, with 13 bases between them. The CDR3 DNA reads TGTGCCAGCAGCCCCCTAGGGAGTGGGAACACCGGGGAGCTGTTTTTT. It is translated as CASSPLGSGNTGELFF.

J is TRBJ1-2 and V is TRBV2; D remains ambiguous. V was clipped by 3 bases and J by 1 base, with 3 bases between them. The CDR3 runs to 12 residues. Germline V lookup: CDR1 SNHLY, CDR2 FYNNEI. The CDR3 spells CASSDINYGYTF. CDR3 DNA sequence: TGTGCCAGCAGTGACATTAACTATGGCTACACCTTC.

This clone was detected only a few times. The chain joins TRBV15 to TRBJ1-5, with TRBD1 identical over 7 bases. Germline V gene data show CDR1 as LNHNV and CDR2 as YYDKDF (reference sequence). Trimming removed 5 bases from V and 7 bases from J; junction bases left unmatched: 8. There are 14 residues in the CDR3. This CDR3 reads CATSGTGARQPQHF. DNA of the CDR3: TGTGCCACCAGCGGTACAGGGGCCCGGCAGCCCCAGCATTTT.

The V and J genes are TRBV19 and TRBJ1-4; 9 bases align to TRBD1. V shed 8 bases, J shed 0 bases, and the junction held 4 bases outside the gene matches. Germline V gene sequence: CDR1 LNHDA, CDR2 SQIVND (reference sequence). CDR3 length: 15 residues. In DNA form, the CDR3 reads TGTGCCAGTCGACAGGGGGGCCCAACTAATGAAAAACTGTTTTTT. Translated, it gives CASRQGGPTNEKLFF.

As concerns this clone: Other DNA sequences in this specimen translate into the identical CDR3. V gene TRBV28 combines with J gene TRBJ2-7, with 11 bases matching TRBD2. V shed 6 bases and J 2 bases; nucleotides not matched to a gene: 3. This CDR3 contains 14 residues. The germline gives CDR1 MDHEN, CDR2 SYDVKM. CDR3 nucleotide sequence: TGTGCCAGCAGGGGGACTAGCGGCACCTACGAGCAGTACTTC. This gives the protein CASRGTSGTYEQYF. Filled out from reference TRBV28 and TRBJ2-7, the complete variable domain reads DVKVTQSSRYLVKRTGEKVFLECVQDMDHENMFWYRQDPGLGLRLIYFSYDVKMKEKGDIPEGYSVSREKKERFSLILESASTNQTSMYLCASRGTSGTYEQYFGPGTRLTVT.

The chain combines TRBV6-1 with TRBJ2-3; 9 bases fit TRBD1. Germline V gene sequence: CDR1 MNHNS, CDR2 SASEGT. Trimming at V came to 7 bases and at J to 3 bases, leaving 8 bases not matched to a gene. The CDR3 sequence is 15 residues long. Here the CDR3 reads CASNPGTGLTDTQYF. DNA for the CDR3: TGTGCCAGCAATCCCGGGACAGGGTTAACAGATACGCAGTATTTT.

J is TRBJ2-4 and V is TRBV7-2, with 8 bases fitting TRBD1. With V trimmed by 1 base and J by 7 bases, 6 bases remained unmatched. CDR1 SGHTA and CDR2 FQGNSA come from the germline V gene. The CDR3 spans 15 residues. The CDR3 coding sequence is TGTGCCAGCAGCTTAGAGACAGGGGTTTGGAACATTCAGTACTTC. Residues: CASSLETGVWNIQYF. Based on the CDR3 plus reference TRBV7-2 and TRBJ2-4, the full variable domain is GAGVSQSPSNKVTEKGKDVELRCDPISGHTALYWYRQSLGQGLEFLIYFQGNSAPDKSGLPSDRFSAERTGGSVSTLTIQRTQQEDSAVYLCASSLETGVWNIQYFGAGTRLSVL.

This clone has only a few counts. The chain combines TRBV10-3 with TRBJ2-1; 8 bases map to TRBD1. V was clipped by 10 bases and J by 7 bases; unmatched bases: 18. The CDR3 runs to 16 residues. Germline loops: CDR1 ENHRY, CDR2 SYGVKD. The CDR3 bases are TGTGCCACGGACCCCTTCCCACAGGGGGGTAGGAATGAGCAGTTCTTC. This translates into CATDPFPQGGRNEQFF.

This clone was seen a single time. The chain combines TRBV6-1 with TRBJ1-2, with D possibly being TRBD1 (6 bases). The V end was cut by 3 bases, the J end by 2 bases, with 13 bases between. The V gene's germline CDR1 is MNHNS and CDR2 SASEGT. The CDR3 has 15 amino acids. The CDR3 region has the DNA TGTGCCAGCAGTGAGCCGACAGGTCCCAACTATGGCTACACCTTC. This encodes CASSEPTGPNYGYTF.

The genes are TRBV6-6 and TRBJ2-1, with 11 nucleotides matching TRBD2. Germline CDR1 and CDR2: MNHNY and SVGAGI (reference sequence). Unmatched junction bases numbered 5, after V lost 8 bases and J lost 5 bases. CDR3 length equals 14 residues. The CDR3 DNA reads TGTGCCAGCCAACCGGGACTAGCGGACAATGAGCAGTTCTTC. Translated: CASQPGLADNEQFF.